These 17 T cell receptor beta chains share one sample of origin, sequenced in a study of blood T cell repertoires in COVID-19 (dated by TCRdb to about 2020). The library was prepared using the immunoSEQ multiplex PCR assay. This is the immuneACCESS table as TCRdb keeps it, with only in-frame sequences that have V and J called. A part of the clones is gone; compared with another copy, unresolved V genes explain less than half, and the rest is unexplained. The sample profile shows roughly 80,000 clones; less than 85% of them were found once. In total, the top ten clones hold more than 15% of the sample. Sequenced material: peripheral blood. The origin of the receptors is a man in his 70s with active or convalescent COVID-19.

This clone appeared a single time. This rearrangement joins TRBV9 to TRBJ2-1; a weak D match, TRBD2 (6 bases). V was pared by 0 bases and J by 5 bases, with 12 bases between. The CDR3 contains 15 residues. The V gene's germline CDR1 is SGDLS and CDR2 YYNGEE. The CDR3 reads CASSVGGGGHNEQFF. The CDR3 DNA reads TGTGCCAGCAGCGTAGGTGGGGGAGGACACAATGAGCAGTTCTTC.

There are a few counts of this clone. This chain links TRBV30 with TRBJ2-2; 7 bases match TRBD2. Unmatched junction bases numbered 13, after V lost 1 base and J lost 5 bases. Germline CDR1 GTSNPN, CDR2 SVGIG (reference sequence). CDR3 length equals 17 residues. The CDR3 loop is CAWSALTSAPRTGELFF. The CDR3 DNA reads TGTGCCTGGAGTGCCCTAACTAGCGCCCCGAGGACCGGGGAGCTGTTTTTT.

This clone was detected many times. The V call is TRBV18, the J call TRBJ1-1; perhaps TRBD1 as D (5 bases). Germline V CDR1 and CDR2: KGHSH, LQKENI. The V end was cut by 5 bases, the J end by 1 base, with 8 bases between. This CDR3 comprises 13 residues. CDR3 sequence reads: CASSTQGNTEAFF. The CDR3 DNA reads TGTGCCAGCTCAACCCAGGGGAACACTGAAGCTTTCTTT. Supplemented by reference TRBV18 and TRBJ1-1, the full variable domain reads NAGVMQNPRHLVRRRGQEARLRCSPMKGHSHVYWYRQLPEEGLKFMVYLQKENIIDESGMPKERFSAEFPKEGPSILRIQQVVRGDSAAYFCASSTQGNTEAFFGQGTRLTVV.

In its sample, this clone was seen many times. The rearrangement uses TRBV2 and TRBJ2-7; TRBD1 agrees at 7 bases. CDR3 length: 14 residues. Germline V lookup: CDR1 SNHLY, CDR2 FYNNEI. V was clipped by 8 bases and J by 2 bases; unmatched bases: 9. CDR3 loop: CASRIRQGAYEQYF. Written as DNA, the CDR3 is TGTGCCAGCCGAATAAGGCAGGGGGCCTACGAGCAGTACTTC.

V usage is TRBV30 and J usage is TRBJ2-2; maybe TRBD1 (5 bases). V lost 3 bases to trimming and J lost 5 bases, with 13 bases between them. CDR3 length: 14 amino acids. CDR1 GTSNPN and CDR2 SVGIG come from the germline V gene (reference sequence). The CDR3 DNA reads TGTGCCTGGAGAAGCCGCAGGGAAACCGGGGAGCTGTTTTTT. Protein: CAWRSRRETGELFF.

The V and J genes are TRBV24-1 and TRBJ1-1, with D maybe TRBD1 (6 bases). Trimming took off 5 bases at V and 7 bases at J, with 16 bases between the two ends. Germline CDR1 KGHDR, CDR2 SFDVKD. This CDR3 has 14 amino acids. CDR3 residues: CATSVVQGTFEAFF. The CDR3 region has the DNA TGTGCCACCAGTGTCGTCCAGGGGACGTTTGAAGCTTTCTTT.

This rearrangement joins TRBV30 to TRBJ2-7, with D unresolved. Trimming took 4 bases from V and 0 from J, leaving 7 bases between them. Germline CDR1 reads GTSNPN; CDR2 reads SVGIG (reference sequence). This CDR3 spans 12 amino acids. This chain's CDR3 is CAWTRSSYEQYF. DNA for the CDR3: TGTGCCTGGACCAGAAGCTCCTACGAGCAGTACTTC.

The CDR3 region is CASSFVERGHEQFF. Written as DNA, the CDR3 is TGTGCCAGCAGCTTTGTGGAAAGGGGGCATGAGCAGTTCTTC. The rearrangement links TRBV5-6 to TRBJ2-1, with 7 bases that match TRBD1. CDR3 size: 14 residues. The V segment lost 2 bases and the J segment 8 bases; nucleotides outside the gene matches: 7. Germline V gene sequence: CDR1 SGHDT, CDR2 YYEEEE.

The rearrangement links TRBV30 to TRBJ1-5, with 9 bases fitting TRBD1. Trimming removed 1 base from V and 6 bases from J; junction bases left unmatched: 4. The CDR3 is 14 amino acids. The germline V gene encodes CDR1 GTSNPN and CDR2 SVGIG (reference sequence). The DNA for the CDR3 is TGTGCCTGGAGTGGGACAGGGGCGAGTCAGCCCCAGCATTTT. Protein: CAWSGTGASQPQHF.

V gene TRBV6-2 or TRBV6-3 combines with J gene TRBJ2-7, with D perhaps TRBD1 (6 bases). The CDR3 has 16 amino acids. Germline assignment: CDR1 MNHEY and CDR2 SVGEGT. With 2 bases removed from V and 0 bases from J, the gap between germline ends came to 14 bases. CDR3 bases: TGTGCCAGCAGTTACCCGACAGGCCTAGGCTCCTACGAGCAGTACTTC. This gives the protein CASSYPTGLGSYEQYF.

The chain has TRBV6-4 and TRBJ1-1; 11 bases are a match to TRBD1. V shed 0 bases and J 1 base; nucleotides not matched to a gene: 7. The CDR3 is made up of 18 amino acids. Germline V CDR1 and CDR2: MRHNA, SNTAGT. CDR3: CASSDSSGTGGTNTEAFF. CDR3 sequence (DNA): TGTGCCAGCAGTGACTCATCCGGGACAGGGGGGACGAACACTGAAGCTTTCTTT.

The genes are TRBV6-4 and TRBJ2-5, with D possibly matching TRBD2 (5 bases). CDR3 length: 11 amino acids. CDR1 and CDR2 (germline): MRHNA, SNTAGT. Between the trimmed V and J ends, which lost 2 bases and 7 bases, there was a span of 5 bases. The CDR3 DNA follows: TGTGCCAGCAGTGACGAGGGGACCCAGTACTTC. It is translated as CASSDEGTQYF.

This chain links TRBV7-2 with TRBJ2-7; 9 bases align to TRBD2. V dropped 8 bases and J dropped 7; count of bases not matched to a gene: 12. CDR3 length: 14 residues. From germline, CDR1 is SGHTA and CDR2 FQGNSA. CDR3 sequence reads: CASSSRGGFREQYF. CDR3 nucleotide sequence: TGTGCCAGCTCCTCGCGGGGGGGCTTCAGGGAGCAGTACTTC.

The chain employs TRBV12-2 and TRBJ2-3; TRBD1, the table's D call, was not compared with the DNA. TRBV12-2 is designated a pseudogene. The CDR3 spans 24 residues. The CDR3 sequence is CASRSPGQGADSTQNPPSTDTQYF. In DNA, the CDR3 is TGTGCAAGTCGCTCCCCGGGACAGGGGGCGGACTCAACCCAGAACCCACCTAGCACAGATACGCAGTATTTT.

V is TRBV6-6 and J is TRBJ2-1, with TRBD2 as a possible D gene (6 bases). The germline V gene has CDR1 MNHNY and CDR2 SVGAGI (reference sequence). CDR3 length: 12 residues. V dropped 8 bases and J dropped 7 bases, with 12 bases sitting between them. The CDR3 is CASGGRANEQFF. DNA for the CDR3: TGTGCCAGCGGAGGGCGGGCAAATGAGCAGTTCTTC.

In its sample, this clone was seen many times. The gene calls are TRBV6-4 and TRBJ1-1, with D possibly being TRBD1 (6 bases). Trimming stripped 6 bases from V and 2 bases from J, with 10 bases between. The CDR3 is made up of 13 amino acids. Germline-derived CDR1 and CDR2 are MRHNA and SNTAGT. CDR3 nucleotide sequence: TGTGCCAGCAGAACAGGGTCTAACACTGAAGCTTTCTTT. Translation: CASRTGSNTEAFF.

The gene calls are TRBV6-5 and TRBJ1-1, with 10 positions matching TRBD1. CDR3 length equals 15 residues. Germline CDR1 and CDR2: MNHEY and SVGAGI. V was clipped by 7 bases and J by 5 bases; unmatched bases: 10. The DNA of the CDR3 is TGTGCCAGCATTGCCCCTGACAGGGGGCTTACTGAAGCTTTCTTT. The encoded protein is CASIAPDRGLTEAFF.